This TCR beta chain was documented in a study of identical twins. General study points: Invariant T cells like MAIT and iNKT could partly confound the zero-insertion analyses.

This clonotype was seen repeatedly, ten times or more. As yet, its antigen is unknown. Using its own MiXCR run on the 5' RACE reads, TCRdb lists one record per CDR3 protein. The table includes about 150,000 distinct CDR3 sequences, under 4.5% detected once. The specimen sequenced was memory T cells sorted from blood. This TCR came from a man aged 18 to 29 in good health.

The DNA of the CDR3 is TGTGCCAGCAGCCTACCAAGCTTCCCCCAAGATACGCAGTATTTT. Encoded protein: CASSLPSFPQDTQYF. The chain is built from TRBV7-9 and TRBJ2-3; D call uncertain. Germline lookup yields CDR1 SEHNR and CDR2 FQNEAQ (reference sequence). Trimming cost V 5 bases and J 5 bases, with 17 bases left between them. The CDR3 contains 15 residues. Based on the CDR3 plus reference TRBV7-9 and TRBJ2-3, the full variable domain is DTGVSQNPRHKITKRGQNVTFRCDPISEHNRLYWYRQTLGQGPEFLTYFQNEAQLEKSRLLSDRFSAERPKGSFSTLEIQRTEQGDSAMYLCASSLPSFPQDTQYFGPGTRLTVL.